The rows below give T cell receptor beta chains drawn from one sample of a study of shared clonotypes between healthy human individuals. TCRdb's table, derived via immunoSEQ multiplex PCR, lists solely in-frame clones and lacks some. Of some 1,600,000 clones listed, 98% are singletons. Input material: naive CD4+ T cells sorted from blood. Receptors were obtained from a man between 25 and 39 years old in good health. CDR3s include the opening cysteine and the closing phenylalanine or tryptophan. Fields, in order: V gene, D gene, clone size, CDR3 protein. D genes are given only for firm matches. Expanded clones get a size class; other rows say once, few or many, or leave the size out.

V: TRBV11-2; D: TRBD2; size: once; CDR3: CASSFGLAGTETQYF
V: TRBV5-4; D: TRBD1; size: -; CDR3: CASSLGGQGYGYTF
V: TRBV5-1; D: -; size: -; CDR3: CASSLDPADYNEQFF
V: TRBV5-1; D: -; size: once; CDR3: CASSLARNTEAFF
V: TRBV30; D: -; size: -; CDR3: CAWSQLGQETQYF
V: TRBV28; D: TRBD1; size: -; CDR3: CASSGRQGESYNEQFF
V: TRBV10-3; D: TRBD1; size: -; CDR3: CAIRNRGYGYTF
V: TRBV5-1; D: TRBD2; size: -; CDR3: CASSLGGSPEQFF
V: TRBV5-4; D: -; size: -; CDR3: CASSLPSLGENTEAFF
V: TRBV5-1; D: -; size: once; CDR3: CASSLTLPYEQYF
V: TRBV6-5; D: TRBD1; size: -; CDR3: CASSYDRDHYGYTF
V: TRBV5-1; D: -; size: -; CDR3: CASSLAIRQSNNQPQHF
V: TRBV7-2; D: TRBD2; size: -; CDR3: CASSTRTSGSEQYF
V: TRBV2; D: -; size: -; CDR3: CASSVIRIYEQYF
V: TRBV6-5; D: TRBD2; size: -; CDR3: CASKHSGSGSGEQYF
V: TRBV11-1; D: -; size: -; CDR3: CASTYSTGRGADTQYF
V: TRBV5-6; D: -; size: -; CDR3: CASSRFTDTQYF
V: TRBV28; D: TRBD2; size: -; CDR3: CASSLLAGLREQYF
V: TRBV9; D: TRBD1; size: -; CDR3: CASSTPGQQRNQPQHF
V: TRBV5-4; D: -; size: -; CDR3: CASSPEYNEQFF
V: TRBV29-1; D: -; size: -; CDR3: CSALGSPQAKNIQYF
V: TRBV29-1; D: -; size: -; CDR3: CSVEDPVRGGDTEAFF
V: TRBV7-9; D: -; size: -; CDR3: CASSLSGIYEQYF
V: TRBV2; D: -; size: -; CDR3: CAIQRSHISGNIQYF
V: TRBV5-1; D: -; size: -; CDR3: CASSRIGSGVANTEAFF
V: TRBV7-2; D: -; size: -; CDR3: CASSWRGTGELFF
V: TRBV28; D: TRBD2; size: -; CDR3: CASPRTSGSSKTDTQYF
V: TRBV18; D: TRBD1; size: -; CDR3: CASSPTTGTGGNTIYF
V: TRBV28; D: -; size: -; CDR3: CASSPRGEGNQPQHF
V: TRBV7-8; D: TRBD1; size: -; CDR3: CASSQTGQGVFGYTF
V: TRBV2; D: -; size: -; CDR3: CASSVDGAYSYEQYF
V: TRBV7-9; D: -; size: -; CDR3: CASSLASGLPLKEQFF
V: TRBV5-1; D: -; size: -; CDR3: CASSLVGRYQETQYF
V: TRBV25-1; D: TRBD1; size: -; CDR3: CASRDRGRYGYTF
V: TRBV18; D: TRBD2; size: -; CDR3: CASSPLLAGAKNIQYF
V: TRBV5-4; D: TRBD1; size: -; CDR3: CASSSRTGGLAGELFF
V: TRBV7-3; D: -; size: -; CDR3: CASSLGARNEQFF
V: TRBV18; D: TRBD1; size: once; CDR3: CASSPLAGGNYGYTF
V: TRBV14; D: -; size: -; CDR3: CASSLAYEQYF
V: TRBV7-2; D: TRBD1; size: -; CDR3: CASSRIVPGQGSYEQYF
V: TRBV7-9; D: TRBD1; size: -; CDR3: CASSLVDRGSYEQYF
V: TRBV10-1; D: -; size: -; CDR3: CASSHVPYTDTQYF
V: TRBV27; D: -; size: -; CDR3: CASSRSLQNYTF
V: TRBV19; D: -; size: -; CDR3: CASRAKGLTGELFF
V: TRBV5-4; D: TRBD2; size: -; CDR3: CASSPQPGTSGNAYNEQFF
V: TRBV5-5; D: TRBD2; size: -; CDR3: CASSSGTSGRVGEQFF
V: TRBV15; D: TRBD2; size: -; CDR3: CATSRDPSGRNEQFF
V: TRBV7-6; D: TRBD1; size: once; CDR3: CASSKTGTLGNEQFF
V: TRBV6-1; D: -; size: -; CDR3: CASSERERTSTDTQYF
V: TRBV27; D: TRBD2; size: -; CDR3: CASTPRGRGGELFF
V: TRBV9; D: -; size: -; CDR3: CASSPGVGEGNQPQHF
V: TRBV7-9; D: TRBD2; size: -; CDR3: CASSQSRTSGRSYNEQFF
V: TRBV6-5; D: TRBD2; size: -; CDR3: CASSYSREAAYEQYF
V: TRBV9; D: TRBD2; size: -; CDR3: CASSEGGLGYEQYF
V: TRBV18; D: TRBD1; size: -; CDR3: CASSPTDRDNEQFF